The subject of this entry is one T cell receptor beta chain. Its specificity is unknown. This entry belongs to a study of CXCR3-negative and CXCR3-positive naive CD8 T cells. Whole-study results and caveats: Sequencing showed both naive subsets with comparably high diversity, and memory CD8+ cells much lower.

UMI-labeled 5' RACE yielded the TRB cDNA libraries. Following a re-call of the 5' RACE reads, TCRdb has one entry per CDR3 protein and lacks DNA. Found here are under 70,000 distinct CDR3 sequences; the top ten clones hold 20% to 25%. Sequencing was performed on memory CD8+ T cells from blood. This sequence originates from a human donor in good health. Some clones in this sample may be carry-over from other donors' samples.

This CDR3 is CASSQTRVGETQYF. The rearrangement joins TRBV12-3 or TRBV12-4 to TRBJ2-5; TCRdb designates TRBD1, a call that cannot be tested without DNA. This CDR3 contains 14 residues.